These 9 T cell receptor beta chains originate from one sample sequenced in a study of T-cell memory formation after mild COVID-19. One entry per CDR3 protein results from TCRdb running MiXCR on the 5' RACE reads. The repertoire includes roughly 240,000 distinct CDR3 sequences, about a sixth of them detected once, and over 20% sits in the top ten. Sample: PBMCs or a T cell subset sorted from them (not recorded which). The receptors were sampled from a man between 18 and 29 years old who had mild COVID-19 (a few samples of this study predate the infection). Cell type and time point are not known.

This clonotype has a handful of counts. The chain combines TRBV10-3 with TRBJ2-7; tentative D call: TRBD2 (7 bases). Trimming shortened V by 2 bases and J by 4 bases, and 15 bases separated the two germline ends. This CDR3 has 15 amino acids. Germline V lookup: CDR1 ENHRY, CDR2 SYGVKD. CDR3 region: CAISEGGGSVYEQYF. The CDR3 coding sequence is TGTGCCATCAGTGAGGGCGGGGGCAGTGTATACGAGCAGTACTTC.

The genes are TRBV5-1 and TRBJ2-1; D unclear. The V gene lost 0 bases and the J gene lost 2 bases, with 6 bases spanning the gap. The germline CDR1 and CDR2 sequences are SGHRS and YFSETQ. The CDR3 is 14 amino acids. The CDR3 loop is CASSLDQPYNEQFF. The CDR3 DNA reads TGCGCCAGCAGCTTGGACCAGCCCTACAATGAGCAGTTCTTC.

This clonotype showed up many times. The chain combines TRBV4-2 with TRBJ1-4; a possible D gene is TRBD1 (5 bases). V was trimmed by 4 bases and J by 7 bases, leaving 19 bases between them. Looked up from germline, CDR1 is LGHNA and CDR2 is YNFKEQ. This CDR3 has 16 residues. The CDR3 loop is CASSPPRRGWSEKLFF. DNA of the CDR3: TGTGCCAGCAGCCCTCCCCGACGGGGCTGGAGTGAAAAACTGTTTTTT.

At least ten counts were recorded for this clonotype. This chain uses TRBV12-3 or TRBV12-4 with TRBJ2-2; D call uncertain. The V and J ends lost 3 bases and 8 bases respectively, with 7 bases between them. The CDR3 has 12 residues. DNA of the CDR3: TGTGCCAGCAGTTTGGGTTCAGGGGAGCTGTTTTTT. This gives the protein CASSLGSGELFF.

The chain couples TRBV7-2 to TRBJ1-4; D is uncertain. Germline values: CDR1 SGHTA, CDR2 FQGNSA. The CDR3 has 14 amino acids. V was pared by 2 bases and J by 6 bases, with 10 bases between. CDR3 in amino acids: CASSLSPGDEKLFF. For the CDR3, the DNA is TGTGCCAGCAGCTTAAGTCCCGGGGATGAAAAACTGTTTTTT. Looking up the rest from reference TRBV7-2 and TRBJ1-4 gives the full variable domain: GAGVSQSPSNKVTEKGKDVELRCDPISGHTALYWYRQSLGQGLEFLIYFQGNSAPDKSGLPSDRFSAERTGGSVSTLTIQRTQQEDSAVYLCASSLSPGDEKLFFGSGTQLSVL.

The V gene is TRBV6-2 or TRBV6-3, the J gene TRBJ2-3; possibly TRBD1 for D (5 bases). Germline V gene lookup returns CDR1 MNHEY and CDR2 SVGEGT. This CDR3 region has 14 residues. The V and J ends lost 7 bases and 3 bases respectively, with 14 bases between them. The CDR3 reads CASIQPPGTDTQYF. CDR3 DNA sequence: TGTGCCAGCATCCAACCGCCAGGGACAGATACGCAGTATTTT.

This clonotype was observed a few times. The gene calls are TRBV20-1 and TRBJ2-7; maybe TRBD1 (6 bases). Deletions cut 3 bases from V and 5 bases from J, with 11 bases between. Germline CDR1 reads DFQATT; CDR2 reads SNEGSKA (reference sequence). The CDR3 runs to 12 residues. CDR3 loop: CSARAQGHEQYF. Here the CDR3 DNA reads TGCAGTGCTAGGGCACAGGGACACGAGCAGTACTTC.

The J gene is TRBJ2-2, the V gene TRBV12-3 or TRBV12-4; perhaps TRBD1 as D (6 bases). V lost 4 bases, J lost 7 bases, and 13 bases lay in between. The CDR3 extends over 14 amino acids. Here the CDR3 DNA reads TGTGCCAGCAGTTCGGGCCCCAGGGGCGGGGAGCTGTTTTTT. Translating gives CASSSGPRGGELFF.

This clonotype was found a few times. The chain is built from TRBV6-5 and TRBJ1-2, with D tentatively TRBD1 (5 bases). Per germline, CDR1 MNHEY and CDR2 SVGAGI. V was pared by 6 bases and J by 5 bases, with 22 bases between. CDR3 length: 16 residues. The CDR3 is CASSTTGTRPAYGYTF. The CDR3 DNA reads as TGTGCCAGCAGCACTACTGGGACCCGGCCCGCTTATGGCTACACCTTC.